This entry describes one T cell receptor beta chain. No antigen is known for it. One end of the junction varies from germline; a read error may be responsible. The cohort consisted of 666 healthy bone marrow donors. At the time of sampling, all cohort members were nominally healthy, though unrecorded immune exposures were likely present. The donor tested CMV seropositive, placing the donor among the roughly 270 seropositive members of the cohort. Every donor gave a peripheral blood sample, and the peripheral blood mononuclear cells from that sample were used for TCR beta sequencing. The Qiagen DNeasy Blood Extraction Kit was used to extract genomic DNA from the blood cell samples. The library was produced with the immunoSEQ multiplex PCR assay. For the multiplex PCR, a mixture combining 60 forward primers for TCR Vbeta segments and 13 reverse primers for TCR Jbeta segments was used. The CDR3 region of rearranged TCR beta genes was amplified from genomic DNA with a multiplex PCR assay. On the Illumina HiSeq System, the amplified TCR beta libraries were sequenced as 87-base-pair reads. Per the authors' processing: Across the 640 or so repertoires, a later analysis counted about 81 million unique TCR beta chains, approximately 12 million of which were shared by at least two donors. Raw reads were error-corrected and collapsed into unique sequences by a nearest-neighbor algorithm in which closely related sequences were merged to remove PCR and sequencing errors. Alignment of CDR3 sequences to IMGT reference sequences was used to assign V, D and J gene segments. Each retained sequence needed at least a six-nucleotide match to both a V gene segment and a J gene segment. A rearrangement was called productive if the CDR3 had no stop codons and remained in frame with V and J, and every other rearrangement was called non-productive. Following IMGT convention, CDR3 was defined as the stretch from the second conserved V-encoded cysteine up to the conserved J-encoded phenylalanine. Sequences without an unambiguous match to a single V gene segment were excluded from the earlier analysis of several hundred of the donors. An earlier analysis of just under 600 of the donors called V segments functional above 56.7% productive rearrangements and segregating when the between-donor standard deviation exceeded 5%. A statistical classification framework was built for diagnosing cytomegalovirus status from the catalog of TCR beta chain sequences. In a later analysis, V and J genes were assigned by comparing TCR nucleotide sequences against IMGT/GENE-DB human TR gene sequences. The TCRdist pipeline was used in a later analysis to assign CDR3 sequences and most-parsimonious VDJ recombination scenarios. A later analysis defined each TCR beta chain by its CDR3 amino acid sequence plus V-gene family, and excluded reads lacking a unique V-gene family. In a later analysis, 500 to 650 highly shared, low-generation-probability nucleotide sequences were removed to address suspected cross-contamination and a sequencing artifact. In a later analysis, a clonal expansion index for each public chain was calculated from normalized within-repertoire ranks of inferred template counts. A later analysis computed generation probabilities with a VDJ recombination model fitted to out-of-frame rearrangements, and checked the results against IGoR. Hypergeometric tests were used in a later analysis to score TCR-TCR, TCR-HLA and TCR-CMV co-occurrence, with a repertoire-size bias correction applied to the TCR pairs. To estimate false discovery rates, a later analysis permuted the HLA or CMV assignments 20 times. In a later analysis, co-occurring TCRs were grouped using DBSCAN, and TCRdist sequence similarity was added for clustering within HLA-allele-positive subsets. Repertoires with fewer than 30,000 or more than 120,000 public chains, plus five repertoires with anomalous nucleotide sharing, were excluded from co-occurrence clustering. Sourced from immuneACCESS, this table was stored by TCRdb with only in-frame sequences that have V and J called. A share of the clones is absent; for the studies checked, an unresolved V gene accounts for under half, and the remainder has no known explanation. V and J calls plus clone size are reproduced from that table; the DNA served to infer D and trimming. Here the sample has roughly 100,000 clones; about four fifths occur a single time. Together, the top ten hold roughly 3.8% of the sample.

The data stem from a study of cytomegalovirus exposure and HLA in healthy donors (dated by TCRdb to 2016 to 2017). In the study overall: In an earlier analysis of several hundred of the donors, about 270 Gb of sequence data and 90 million to 120 million unique TCR beta sequences from some 170 million T cells were reported. The genetic ancestry cluster associated with self-reported Caucasian donors included roughly 84% of the roughly 360 genotyped donors. High-throughput TCR immunosequencing, statistical association of individual TCRs with disease status, and machine learning were combined to predict cytomegalovirus infection status. A later genetic analysis used genome-wide SNP genotypes for about 65% of the roughly 670 donors, treating that subset as a discovery cohort. Donor age, sex, ethnicity and CMV serostatus were compiled together with the repertoire data. About five DR-DQ haplotypes were treated as single units for association and clustering because of strong linkage in the cohort. HLA typing covered class I and class II loci at four-digit resolution. The study was designed to test whether signatures of past pathogen exposure could be identified by cataloging public T cell receptors. Along with the roughly 610-subject first cohort, a separate validation cohort of over 90 different subjects was used. Roughly 320 gigabases of sequencing data and 75 million to 85 million unique TCR sequences made up an early release that covered 500 to 650 HLA-typed donors. Rather than using new phenotypic data, the later analysis identified candidate immune exposures from TCR beta sequences and from how often those sequences occurred across donors. All discovery cohort repertoires had been generated using a single sequencing platform. Across approximately 420 genotyped donors of the cohort, an average of roughly 200,000 unique TCR beta nucleotide sequences per donor were sequenced, and approximately 17% of those sequences were non-productive. The T cell repertoires of roughly 660 subjects were profiled by immunosequencing and related to cytomegalovirus serostatus. An earlier analysis of several hundred of the donors used high-throughput TCR beta sequencing to judge whether each TCR beta V gene segment behaved as functional or pseudogenic. The number of donors typed differed by locus, with about 629-630 for A, B, C, DRB1 and DQB1, approximately 500 for DQA1, some 570 for DPA1, and 400 to 490 for DPB1. In a later analysis, previously published TCR beta repertoires from about 640 donors were re-analyzed and high-resolution HLA genotyping was added so that TCR occurrence patterns could be studied. Broad study findings and their caveats: Only TCR beta chains were sequenced in this cohort, and the absence of alpha or paired-chain data limited detectable features. Correlated functional status among segregating V segments might reflect linkage disequilibrium, but an unknown experimental factor could not be ruled out. In a later analysis, some 18,000 TCR beta sequences were associated with specific HLA alleles at a false discovery rate of 0.05. A cluster of highly shared sequence variants was judged likely to represent a technical artifact of the sequencing pipeline. A further reported finding was that TCR beta sequences accurately predicted the HLA-A and HLA-B alleles for most subjects in the first cohort. Most TCR sequences were observed very rarely across donors, whereas some public TCRs were present in many individuals. The study listed 150 to 200 TCR beta chains as associated with cytomegalovirus. When HLA alleles, especially DR and DQ, strongly co-occurred, attributing TCR associations to individual alleles was difficult. According to the authors, the approach could potentially be generalized to other disease states and immunological phenotypes. Because counts were too low, about 18 rarely observed V segments, including chromosome 9 orphons, were left out of the earlier analysis of about 500 of the donors. A later analysis reported that several top co-occurrence clusters appeared linked to parvovirus B19, influenza, CMV and Epstein-Barr virus. V-gene and J-gene trimming of TCR beta chains was associated with a missense DCLRE1C variant in a later genetic analysis, and the association was replicated in an independent cohort. A few of the identified cytomegalovirus-associated TCR beta chains were confirmed in vitro to be specific for cytomegalovirus antigens. A later genetic analysis reported fewer N-insertions in productive TCRs among donors in an Asian-associated ancestry cluster than the roughly 620-donor mean. For the cohort, immune exposure information was limited to CMV serostatus. Some IMGT-functional V segments, including TRBV6-2 and TRBV6-3, could not be distinguished by the 87-base-pair reads and were therefore excluded. The classifier was reported to diagnose cytomegalovirus status with high specificity and sensitivity in both the original and validation cohorts. An earlier analysis of approximately 530 of the donors showed that most TCR beta V segments appeared in productive rearrangements either about 87% or about 30% of the time, which broadly matched IMGT annotations. A later analysis found that most CMV-associated TCR beta chains appeared HLA-restricted, with HLA associations seemingly driven largely by CMV exposure. A later analysis found that HLA-associated TCR beta chains were more clonally expanded and had lower generation probabilities than equally common non-associated chains. A later analysis found that TCR association rates varied across HLA loci, with DRB1 alleles showing the most associated TCRs and HLA-C alleles the fewest. Presence/absence analyses assumed roughly uniform sequencing depth across donors, an assumption that may not hold. Because HLA typing was unavailable for some donors at each locus, only the typed subset was used in association tests.

Counted from cysteine to phenylalanine, this CDR3 has 13 amino acids. CDR3 DNA is the only sequence kept; it has 39 bases, read in frame from the first base. Via the germline V gene, CDR1 is SGHAT and CDR2 FQNNGV. Sequenced sample: PBMCs. The chain joins TRBV11-2 to TRBJ2-7; the D segment cannot be called with confidence. The TCR originated in a female donor in good health and CMV-seropositive. The nucleotide sequence is given as TGTGCCAGCAGCGGTAGAAGATTCTACGAGCGGTACTTC. Translated, this is CASSGRRFYERYF. The CDR3, completed at both ends by the reference TRBV11-2 and TRBJ2-7 genes, gives the full variable domain EAGVAQSPRYKIIEKRQSVAFWCNPISGHATLYWYQQILGQGPKLLIQFQNNGVVDDSQLPKDRFSAERLKGVDSTLKIQPAKLEDSAVYLCASSGRRFYERYFGPGTRLTVT.